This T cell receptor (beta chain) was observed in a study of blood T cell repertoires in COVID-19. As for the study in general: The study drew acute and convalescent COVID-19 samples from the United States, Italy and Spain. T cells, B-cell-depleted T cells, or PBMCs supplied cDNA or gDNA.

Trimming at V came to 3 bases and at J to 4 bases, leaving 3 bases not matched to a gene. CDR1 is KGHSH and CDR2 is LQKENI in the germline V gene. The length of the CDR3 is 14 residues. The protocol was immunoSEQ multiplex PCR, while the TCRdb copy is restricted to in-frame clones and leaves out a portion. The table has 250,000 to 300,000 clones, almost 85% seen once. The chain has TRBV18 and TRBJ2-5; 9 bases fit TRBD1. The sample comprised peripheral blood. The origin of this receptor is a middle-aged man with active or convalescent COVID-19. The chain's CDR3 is CASSPGQGPETQYF. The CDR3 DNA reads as TGTGCCAGCTCACCTGGACAGGGGCCAGAGACCCAGTACTTC.